A single T cell receptor beta chain is shown here with its context. Antigen unknown. This entry comes from a study of shared clonotypes between healthy human individuals. As for the study in general: Three CD4 naive, three CD4 memory, two CD8 naive and one CD8 memory plate were used per donor.

Repertoires were generated with immunoSEQ multiplex PCR, while TCRdb's copy carries only in-frame clones and drops some. This sample carries 2,500,000 or so clones, approximately 90% of them seen once, and the ten largest clones take around 0.4%. Study outcomes and limitations: An anticipated effect of sequencing depth on clonotype sharing among donors was recognized. Generally, naive subsets (rather than memory subsets) showed larger estimated richness.

Per germline, CDR1 LNHDA and CDR2 SQIVND (reference sequence). The CDR3 has 14 amino acids. V dropped 7 bases and J dropped 3; count of bases not matched to a gene: 6. In the CD4+ fraction, cells were divided into CD45RA+ naive and CD45RA-negative memory subsets. This sequence joins TRBV19 and TRBJ2-7; 10 nucleotides line up with TRBD1. The clonotype originates from a man aged 18 to 29 in good health. Some clones in this sample may be carry-over from other donors' samples. The sample comprised naive CD4+ T cells from PBMCs. Indicated subset: CD45RA+ positively selected. CDR3 loop: CASTVGTGVYEQYF. Written as DNA, the CDR3 is TGTGCCAGTACGGTAGGGACAGGGGTCTACGAGCAGTACTTC.